Described below is a single T cell receptor (beta chain) sequence and its context. As yet, its antigen is unknown. The data are from a study of shared clonotypes between healthy human individuals. Some clones are missing from TCRdb's copy, which holds only in-frame ones; the method was immunoSEQ multiplex PCR. The data contain fewer than 600,000 clones, around 77% of them seen just once; the ten biggest clones take up about 11%. V was pared by 4 bases and J by 1 base, with 3 bases of the junction left unmatched. CDR3 size: 14 residues. Germline V gene lookup returns CDR1 LNHDA and CDR2 SQIVND (reference sequence). Study findings and constraints: An anticipated effect of sequencing depth on clonotype sharing among donors was recognized. In having few donors, the study represented limited genetic and exposure-history diversity.

Samples left unsorted employed about 100 million PBMCs for genomic DNA. This TCR was recovered from a woman in her thirties or forties in good health. Some clones in this sample may be carry-over from other donors' samples. The sequencing input was PBMCs. The V and J genes are TRBV19 and TRBJ1-1; 7 bases are shared with TRBD1. As DNA, the CDR3 is TGTGCCAGTAGTAAAAACAGGGGGAACACTGAAGCTTTCTTT. This gives the protein CASSKNRGNTEAFF.